The T cell receptor (beta chain) described here comes from a study of radiation and T cells in renal cell carcinoma. Study results and caveats: Top tumor clonotypes rose in blood 2 weeks post-radiation, then contracted.

This clone was observed a handful of times. Its antigen is unidentified. Per germline, CDR1 SGHTA and CDR2 FQGNSA. Between the trimmed V and J ends, which lost 5 bases and 8 bases, there was a span of 15 bases. This CDR3 has 13 amino acids. The method was immunoSEQ multiplex PCR; TCRdb's version includes in-frame clones alone and lacks a portion of them. The sample holds around 160,000 clones, 88% seen once. Sample time point: baseline pretreatment blood. The treatment denotes: 15 Gy SBRT to primary tumor, nephrectomy 4 weeks later. Serial blood draws occurred at baseline and 2 and 4 weeks post-SBRT. The material sequenced was blood, taken from a patient whose treatment included radiotherapy and nephrectomy. The chain joins TRBV7-2 to TRBJ1-2, with D tentatively TRBD1 (6 bases). The TCR comes from a woman in her 70s with renal cell carcinoma. CDR3 DNA: TGTGCCAGCAGCCGAGGACAGCTGGTAGGCTACACCTTC. This gives the protein CASSRGQLVGYTF.